The TCR beta chain under discussion was sequenced for a study of response to subunit inactivated influenza vaccine (dated by TCRdb to the late 2010s). Some background on the complete study: The study used deep quantitative T cell receptor repertoire profiling to track responses to a trivalent subunit inactivated influenza vaccine.

Study-wide findings and limitations: The authors suggested that each seasonal influenza vaccination may recruit only a limited number of new T cells.

Library construction relied on RT-PCR. TCRdb lists the instrument as Illumina HiSeq 2500. Using fastp trimming at Q25 and MiXCR clonotype assembly, TCRdb reanalyzed the public sequencing data and kept in-frame beta chains. Identical CDR3 proteins give one entry, which carries the most common genes and DNA. This sample is represented by about 300,000 distinct CDR3 sequences; about a fifth of them were singletons. Roughly 10% of the sample is taken by the ten largest. CDR3 length: 15 amino acids, cysteine to phenylalanine. Only the CDR3 DNA stays, 45 bases, in frame from base 1. V is pruned by 5 bases and J by 0 bases, leaving 8 bases of the junction without a gene match. The germline V gene (reference sequence) provides CDR1 DFQATT and CDR2 SNEGSKA. In its sample, this clonotype was seen many times. Which antigen it targets is not known. No base quality values were provided; no much bigger clone lies one nucleotide off.

The sample in question was PBMCs from blood, obtained about 19 months after vaccination. In this chain, TRBV20-1 is recombined with TRBJ2-3, and 7 junctional nucleotides match TRBD2. The TCR comes from a man aged 50 to 69 who received an inactivated influenza vaccine. Donor details come from another sample of the same person, matched by shared clones. The DNA sequence is as follows: TGCAGTGCTCGGAGGGAGGGTTCTAGCACAGATACGCAGTATTTT. The resulting protein is CSARREGSSTDTQYF.